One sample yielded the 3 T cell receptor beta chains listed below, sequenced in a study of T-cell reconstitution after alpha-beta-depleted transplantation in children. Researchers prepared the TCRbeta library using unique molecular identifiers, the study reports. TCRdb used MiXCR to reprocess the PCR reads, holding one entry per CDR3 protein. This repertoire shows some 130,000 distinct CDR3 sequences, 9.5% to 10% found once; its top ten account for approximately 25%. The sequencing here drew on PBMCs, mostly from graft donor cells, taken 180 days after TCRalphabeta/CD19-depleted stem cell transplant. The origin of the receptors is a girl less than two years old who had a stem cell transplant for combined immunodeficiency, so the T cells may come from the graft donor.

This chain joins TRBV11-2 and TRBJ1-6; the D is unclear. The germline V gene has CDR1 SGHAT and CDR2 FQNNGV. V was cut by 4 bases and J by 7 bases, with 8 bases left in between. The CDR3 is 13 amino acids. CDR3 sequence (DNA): TGTGCCAGCAGCTCCCTTGGCAATTCACCCCTCCACTTT. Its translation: CASSSLGNSPLHF.

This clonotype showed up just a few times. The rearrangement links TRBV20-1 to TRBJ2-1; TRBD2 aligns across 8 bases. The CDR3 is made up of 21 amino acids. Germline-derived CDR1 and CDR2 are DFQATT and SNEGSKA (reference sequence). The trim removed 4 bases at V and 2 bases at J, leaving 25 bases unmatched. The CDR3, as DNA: TGCAGTGCTAATGCCCCCTCCGGAAGACCACTTGCGGGAGGCCCCTACAATGAGCAGTTCTTC. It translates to CSANAPSGRPLAGGPYNEQFF.

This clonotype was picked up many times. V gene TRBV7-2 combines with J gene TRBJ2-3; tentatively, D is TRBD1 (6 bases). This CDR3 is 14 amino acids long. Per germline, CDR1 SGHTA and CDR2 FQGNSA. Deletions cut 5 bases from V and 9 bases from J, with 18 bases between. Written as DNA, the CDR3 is TGTGCCAGCAGCCCGACCTCGGACAGAAGAACGCAGTATTTT. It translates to CASSPTSDRRTQYF.